The 25 T cell receptor beta chains below come from one sample, sequenced in a study of T-cell reconstitution after alpha-beta-depleted transplantation in children. Unique molecular identifiers tagged the TCRbeta library. A single record per CDR3 protein comes from TCRdb applying MiXCR to the PCR reads. Among a few hundred thousand distinct CDR3 sequences listed, about a sixth were seen once. This material consisted of PBMCs from the stem cell graft donor, taken from the stem cell graft. The receptors were gathered from a human donor who donated a stem cell graft to a child with acute lymphoblastic leukemia.

The table lists this clonotype with a few counts. V and J are TRBV29-1 and TRBJ2-7; TRBD2 matches 14 bases. This CDR3 has 17 residues. J was trimmed by 2 bases and V by 4 bases; bases with no gene match: 10. Germline-derived CDR1 and CDR2 are SQVTM and ANQGSEA. The CDR3, as DNA: TGCAGCGTTGGCAGAGGACTAGCGGGAGGCACTACCTACGAGCAGTACTTC. Residues: CSVGRGLAGGTTYEQYF.

This clonotype came up a few times. This sequence joins TRBV20-1 and TRBJ1-4; D is undetermined. CDR1 is DFQATT, CDR2 SNEGSKA, per germline (reference sequence). The CDR3 loop spans 15 amino acids. The V end lost 1 base, the J end lost 7 bases, and 16 bases lay between the germline ends. The CDR3 nucleotides are TGCAGTGCTAGAGGGGCGCGTGTAGGTGGTGAAAAACTGTTTTTT. As protein: CSARGARVGGEKLFF.

V usage is TRBV5-1 and J usage is TRBJ2-4; no clear D. CDR1 and CDR2 (germline): SGHRS, YFSETQ. V shed 5 bases and J shed 8 bases, with 14 bases lying between them. This CDR3 comprises 13 residues. CDR3 bases: TGCGCCAGCAGATATTCTACCAGTTACATTCAGTACTTC. It encodes CASRYSTSYIQYF.

The chain combines TRBV5-1 with TRBJ2-3, with 9 bases fitting TRBD1. After removal of 2 bases from V and 6 bases from J, the junction contained 1 base not matched to a gene. The CDR3 runs to 13 residues. In germline, CDR1 is SGHRS, CDR2 YFSETQ. CDR3 nucleotides: TGCGCCAGCAGCTTCACAGGGGGCGATACGCAGTATTTT. It codes for CASSFTGGDTQYF.

A few counts support this clonotype. The genes are TRBV18 and TRBJ2-5, with D tentatively TRBD1 (5 bases). Trimming cost V 3 bases and J 2 bases, with 10 bases left between them. CDR3 length equals 14 residues. CDR1 is KGHSH, CDR2 LQKENI, per germline. In DNA, the CDR3 is TGTGCCAGCTCACCGCAGGGAATTCAAGAGACCCAGTACTTC. It yields the protein CASSPQGIQETQYF.

The rearrangement links TRBV7-8 to TRBJ1-4, with a tentative D call TRBD1 (6 bases). Looked up from germline, CDR1 is SGHVS and CDR2 is FQNEAQ. Trimming removed 5 bases at V and 14 bases at J, with 15 bases between. The length of the CDR3 is 12 residues. CDR3 DNA: TGTGCCAGCAGCACGAACAGGGAGAAGCTGTTTTTT. Protein sequence: CASSTNREKLFF. Supplemented by reference TRBV7-8 and TRBJ1-4, the full variable domain reads GAGVSQSPRYKVAKRGQDVALRCDPISGHVSLFWYQQALGQGPEFLTYFQNEAQLDKSGLPSDRFFAERPEGSVSTLKIQRTQQEDSAVYLCASSTNREKLFFGSGTQLSVL.

The table lists this clonotype with a few counts. The chain recombines TRBV5-1 with TRBJ1-1; TRBD1 might be the D (6 bases). V lost 4 bases and J lost 1, with 14 bases in between. This CDR3 is 15 amino acids long. CDR1 and CDR2 from the germline V gene are SGHRS and YFSETQ. The CDR3 spells CASSPQQGPNTEAFF. CDR3 DNA: TGCGCCAGCAGCCCGCAACAGGGCCCGAACACTGAAGCTTTCTTT.

The gene calls are TRBV2 and TRBJ1-1; 7 bases agree with TRBD1. The CDR3 sequence is 14 residues long. Per germline, CDR1 SNHLY and CDR2 FYNNEI. J gave up 2 bases and V 6 bases, and 6 bases lay outside the gene matches. The CDR3: CASSGTVRNTEAFF. The DNA for the CDR3 is TGTGCCAGCAGCGGGACAGTGCGAAACACTGAAGCTTTCTTT.

The V and J genes are TRBV9 and TRBJ2-7; TRBD2 matches at 9 bases. After removal of 1 base from V and 4 bases from J, the junction contained 6 bases not matched to a gene. The CDR3 has 15 residues. CDR1 and CDR2 (germline): SGDLS, YYNGEE. CDR3 nucleotides: TGTGCCAGCAGCGTAAACGCGGGAGGGAGTTACGAGCAGTACTTC. Amino acid sequence: CASSVNAGGSYEQYF.

This clonotype has only a few counts. The chain links TRBV20-1 to TRBJ2-7, with 8 bases lining up with TRBD2. This CDR3 contains 13 residues. Germline CDR1 reads DFQATT; CDR2 reads SNEGSKA (reference sequence). V lost 3 bases to trimming and J lost 7 bases; unmatched junction nucleotides: 8. CDR3 bases: TGCAGTGCTAGCCTCCGGACTAGCTCGGAGCAGTACTTC. Amino acid sequence: CSASLRTSSEQYF.

The rearrangement links TRBV5-1 to TRBJ2-7; TRBD1 agrees at 9 bases. CDR3 length: 20 amino acids. Germline CDR1 SGHRS, CDR2 YFSETQ. The trim removed 4 bases at V and 0 bases at J, leaving 20 bases unmatched. The CDR3 sequence: CASSEPGPGQGIAISYEQYF. The CDR3 coding sequence is TGCGCCAGCAGCGAGCCGGGTCCGGGACAGGGCATCGCGATCTCCTACGAGCAGTACTTC. Supplemented by reference TRBV5-1 and TRBJ2-7, the full variable domain reads KAGVTQTPRYLIKTRGQQVTLSCSPISGHRSVSWYQQTPGQGLQFLFEYFSETQRNKGNFPGRFSGRQFSNSRSEMNVSTLELGDSALYLCASSEPGPGQGIAISYEQYFGPGTRLTVT.

The chain employs TRBV3-1 and TRBJ1-5; D ambiguous. CDR3 length equals 15 residues. Germline CDR1 LGHDT, CDR2 YNNKEL (reference sequence). The V gene lost 1 base and the J gene lost 0 bases, with 7 bases spanning the gap. CDR3 DNA: TGTGCCAGCAGCCAAGGAAGGGTTAGCAATCAGCCCCAGCATTTT. Its translation: CASSQGRVSNQPQHF.

The CDR3 region has the DNA TGTGCCAGCAGTTACTCCCGACTAGCGGGATACGAGCAGTACTTC. Amino acid sequence: CASSYSRLAGYEQYF. The J gene is TRBJ2-7, the V gene TRBV6-5; 11 bases align to TRBD2. Germline lookup yields CDR1 MNHEY and CDR2 SVGAGI. The V gene end was trimmed by 0 bases and the J gene end by 4 bases; junction bases not matched to a gene: 2. The CDR3 consists of 15 residues.

The V call is TRBV4-1, the J call TRBJ2-4; D is undetermined. The germline V gene encodes CDR1 MGHRA and CDR2 YSYEKL. V shed 1 base and J shed 1 base, with 11 bases lying between them. The CDR3 sequence is 16 residues long. The DNA for the CDR3 is TGCGCCAGCAGCCAAGTAGGTCAGTGGGCCAAAAACATTCAGTACTTC. It is translated as CASSQVGQWAKNIQYF.

The J gene is TRBJ2-7, the V gene TRBV5-6, with D perhaps TRBD2 (8 bases). The germline V and J ends were trimmed by 4 bases and 5 bases, with 13 bases remaining between them. This CDR3 region has 13 residues. CDR1 and CDR2 from the germline V gene are SGHDT and YYEEEE. The CDR3: CASSPGGGNEQYF. The CDR3 DNA is TGTGCCAGCAGCCCGGGAGGGGGCAACGAGCAGTACTTC.

V usage is TRBV7-6 and J usage is TRBJ2-1, with D unclear. The CDR3 contains 13 residues. V gave up 1 base and J gave up 8 bases, with 9 bases separating them. Germline V lookup: CDR1 SGHVS, CDR2 FNYEAQ. The CDR3: CASSLDYWYEQFF. CDR3 in DNA: TGTGCCAGCAGCTTAGATTACTGGTATGAGCAGTTCTTC.

This clonotype was recorded a few times. This chain joins TRBV5-1 and TRBJ1-1, with D hard to call. The length of the CDR3 is 15 residues. V lost 2 bases and J lost 4, with 15 bases in between. CDR1 and CDR2 from the germline V gene are SGHRS and YFSETQ. CDR3 sequence (DNA): TGCGCCAGCAGCTTATCCAGGTCCTACGGCACTGAAGCTTTCTTT. It specifies CASSLSRSYGTEAFF.

Remarks on this clonotype: Germline and junction disagree at one end, which may indicate a read error. This sequence joins TRBV7-9 and TRBJ2-3; the D gene is possibly TRBD2 (6 bases). Germline V gene lookup returns CDR1 SEHNR and CDR2 FQNEAQ (reference sequence). CDR3 length equals 13 residues. DNA for the CDR3: TGTGCCAGCAGCCCGGGGGTGCCAGGACGCCCGAATTTT. Protein sequence: CASSPGVPGRPNF.

In its sample, this clonotype was seen a few times. The chain employs TRBV27 and TRBJ2-7; unclear D gene. The CDR3 consists of 16 residues. CDR1 is MNHEY, CDR2 SMNVEV, per germline (reference sequence). V lost 0 bases and J 5 bases, leaving 17 bases between the germline ends. The DNA for the CDR3 is TGTGCCAGCAGTTTATCAGGGCTCCTCCAGAAGCACGAGCAGTACTTC. Its translation: CASSLSGLLQKHEQYF.

A few counts support this clonotype. This chain connects TRBV20-1 to TRBJ2-5; TRBD2 matches at 10 bases. The germline CDR1 and CDR2 sequences are DFQATT and SNEGSKA (reference sequence). The ends lost 6 bases at V and 5 bases at J; junction bases unmatched: 12. The CDR3 runs to 15 residues. CDR3 protein: CSASLAGARGETQYF. The CDR3 DNA sequence: TGCAGTGCGTCTCTAGCGGGAGCCCGGGGGGAGACCCAGTACTTC.

This clonotype was seen a few times. The genes are TRBV12-3 or TRBV12-4 and TRBJ2-2; TRBD2 aligns across 11 bases. V dropped 7 bases and J dropped 1; count of bases not matched to a gene: 5. This CDR3 spans 16 amino acids. Here the CDR3 DNA reads TGTGCCAGCAATACCGGGACTAGCGGGAACACCGGGGAGCTGTTTTTT. Its protein is CASNTGTSGNTGELFF.

This chain uses TRBV7-9 with TRBJ2-3; D is unclear. CDR3 length equals 14 residues. V was trimmed by 0 bases and J by 4 bases, leaving 8 bases between them. Germline lookup yields CDR1 SEHNR and CDR2 FQNEAQ (reference sequence). The CDR3 bases are TGTGCCAGCAGCTTAGCGAAAGCCGCAGATACGCAGTATTTT. This sequence encodes CASSLAKAADTQYF.

The chain combines TRBV15 with TRBJ2-4; D possibly corresponds to TRBD2 (5 bases). Trimming took 5 bases from V and 1 from J, leaving 12 bases between them. This CDR3 has 15 amino acids. Germline CDR1 LNHNV, CDR2 YYDKDF (reference sequence). The CDR3, as DNA: TGTGCCACCAGCCCCTCTCGCGGGGCCAAAAACATTCAGTACTTC. It encodes CATSPSRGAKNIQYF. Full variable domain (missing parts from reference TRBV15 and TRBJ2-4): DAMVIQNPRYQVTQFGKPVTLSCSQTLNHNVMYWYQQKSSQAPKLLFHYYDKDFNNEADTPDNFQSRRPNTSFCFLDIRSPGLGDTAMYLCATSPSRGAKNIQYFGAGTRLSVL.

Only a few counts were recorded for this clonotype. This rearrangement joins TRBV7-9 to TRBJ1-1, with D hard to call. This CDR3 comprises 13 residues. The germline gives CDR1 SEHNR, CDR2 FQNEAQ (reference sequence). V was clipped by 2 bases and J by 5 bases, with 9 bases between them. CDR3 in amino acids: CASSLKRVTEAFF. CDR3 DNA: TGTGCCAGCAGCTTAAAGCGGGTTACTGAAGCTTTCTTT.

This clonotype has only a few counts. For the CDR3, the DNA is TGTGCCAGCAGCCCCGGGACAGCAGCCACTGAAGCTTTCTTT. Translated: CASSPGTAATEAFF. The J gene is TRBJ1-1, the V gene TRBV12-3 or TRBV12-4; TRBD1 matches at 7 bases. The CDR3 loop spans 14 amino acids. Losses at the gene ends were 6 bases for V and 4 bases for J; bases not matched to a gene: 8.